A single sample gave rise to the 32 T cell receptor beta chains below, sequenced in a study of blood T cells in healthy people across ages. A second PCR, run for roughly 6 to 11 cycles, used a sample-barcoded 5' primer plus a J-beta primer mix. TCRdb re-derived calls from the 5' RACE reads in MiXCR, one entry per CDR3 protein. The profile shows fewer than 900,000 distinct CDR3 sequences, approximately 43% of them singletons. Sequenced input: blood. Receptors were obtained from a woman in her sixties or seventies in good health.

This clonotype turned up a few times. The J gene is TRBJ2-1, the V gene TRBV7-3, with 11 bases lining up with TRBD2. V was pared by 0 bases and J by 8 bases, with 6 bases of the junction left unmatched. Germline V lookup: CDR1 SGHTA, CDR2 FQGTGA. CDR3 size: 16 residues. CDR3 sequence reads: CASSLTVAGGPDEQFF. Here the CDR3 DNA reads TGTGCCAGCAGCTTAACCGTAGCGGGGGGGCCTGATGAGCAGTTCTTC. The full variable domain, rest sourced from reference TRBV7-3 and TRBJ2-1, is GAGVSQTPSNKVTEKGKYVELRCDPISGHTALYWYRQSLGQGPEFLIYFQGTGAADDSGLPNDRFFAVRPEGSVSTLKIQRTERGDSAVYLCASSLTVAGGPDEQFFGPGTRLTVL.

This clonotype has a handful of counts. V is TRBV27 and J is TRBJ2-6; 9 bases fit TRBD1. V gave up 2 bases and J gave up 0 bases; unmatched junction bases: 5. The CDR3 is 18 residues long. The V gene's germline CDR1 is MNHEY and CDR2 SMNVEV (reference sequence). This CDR3 reads CASSLAQGAGSGANVLTF. CDR3 sequence (DNA): TGTGCCAGCAGTTTAGCACAGGGGGCCGGCTCTGGGGCCAACGTCCTGACTTTC. Full variable domain (outside the CDR3, taken from reference TRBV27 and TRBJ2-6): EAQVTQNPRYLITVTGKKLTVTCSQNMNHEYMSWYRQDPGLGLRQIYYSMNVEVTDKGDVPEGYKVSRKEKRNFPLILESPSPNQTSLYFCASSLAQGAGSGANVLTFGAGSRLTVL.

The chain is built from TRBV15 and TRBJ2-3; D may match TRBD1 or TRBD2 (5 bases each). Germline lookup yields CDR1 LNHNV and CDR2 YYDKDF (reference sequence). This CDR3 spans 20 amino acids. Trimming stripped 1 base from V and 0 bases from J, with 23 bases between. The CDR3 region is CATSRGSSIVRGPSTDTQYF. The CDR3 DNA reads as TGTGCCACCAGCAGAGGATCTTCCATTGTGAGGGGCCCTAGCACAGATACGCAGTATTTT.

This rearrangement joins TRBV7-2 to TRBJ1-1; no firm D call. CDR1 and CDR2 (germline): SGHTA, FQGNSA. This CDR3 has 11 amino acids. V was trimmed by 3 bases and J by 11 bases, leaving 10 bases between them. The CDR3 nucleotides read TGTGCCAGCAGCTTTCGTCAACCGGCTTTCTTT. Its translation: CASSFRQPAFF. The entire variable domain, with the rest obtained from reference TRBV7-2 and TRBJ1-1, is as follows: GAGVSQSPSNKVTEKGKDVELRCDPISGHTALYWYRQSLGQGLEFLIYFQGNSAPDKSGLPSDRFSAERTGGSVSTLTIQRTQQEDSAVYLCASSFRQPAFFGQGTRLTVV.

The chain employs TRBV5-1 and TRBJ2-5; 10 nucleotides align to TRBD2. The CDR3 totals 16 residues. Germline loops: CDR1 SGHRS, CDR2 YFSETQ. The junction had 7 bases not matched to a gene; V was cut back by 4 bases and J by 1 base. DNA of the CDR3: TGCGCCAGCAGCCTACCTAGCGGGAGAGGCCAAGAGACCCAGTACTTC. This codes for CASSLPSGRGQETQYF. The variable domain in full, with the rest retrieved from reference TRBV5-1 and TRBJ2-5, is KAGVTQTPRYLIKTRGQQVTLSCSPISGHRSVSWYQQTPGQGLQFLFEYFSETQRNKGNFPGRFSGRQFSNSRSEMNVSTLELGDSALYLCASSLPSGRGQETQYFGPGTRLLVL.

The V and J genes are TRBV13 and TRBJ2-5; 12 bases fit TRBD2. The DNA end is a closer match to TRBJ2-7, so the J assignment may be wrong. CDR1 is PRHDT and CDR2 is FYEKMQ in the germline V gene (reference sequence). CDR3 size: 18 residues. CDR3 coding DNA: TGTGCCAGCAGTCGAGGACTAGCGGGAAAACCGAGCTCCTACGAGCAGTACTTC. As protein: CASSRGLAGKPSSYEQYF.

This clonotype was counted a single time. The chain links TRBV5-1 to TRBJ1-2, with unresolved D. The V end was cut by 4 bases, the J end by 8 bases, with 15 bases between. CDR1 is SGHRS and CDR2 is YFSETQ in the germline V gene. This CDR3 contains 13 residues. The CDR3 loop reads CASSVEPADGYTF. Here the CDR3 DNA reads TGCGCCAGCAGCGTGGAGCCTGCGGACGGCTACACCTTC.

V usage is TRBV5-1 and J usage is TRBJ2-7; 12 positions agree with TRBD2. The CDR3 contains 15 residues. V gave up 1 base and J gave up 4 bases; unmatched junction bases: 3. Germline V CDR1 and CDR2: SGHRS, YFSETQ. The CDR3 DNA follows: TGCGCCAGCAGCTTGCAACTAGCGGGAGGTTACGAGCAGTACTTC. This sequence encodes CASSLQLAGGYEQYF.

The genes are TRBV3-1 and TRBJ2-3, with 8 bases that match TRBD2. CDR3 length equals 16 residues. Germline values: CDR1 LGHDT, CDR2 YNNKEL (reference sequence). Losses at the gene ends were 4 bases for V and 4 bases for J; bases not matched to a gene: 10. In nucleotides, the CDR3 is TGTGCCAGCAGCCCCCTTTTGGCGGGGGGACCAGATACGCAGTATTTT. This translates into CASSPLLAGGPDTQYF.

The sample holds a few counts of this clonotype. The chain is built from TRBV5-1 and TRBJ2-7; 9 bases map to TRBD1. Per the germline V gene, CDR1 is SGHRS and CDR2 is YFSETQ. The J segment lost 3 bases and the V segment lost 4 bases, leaving 5 bases of the junction unmatched. This CDR3 comprises 14 residues. CDR3 bases: TGCGCCAGCAGCCGACAGGGGGAGAACTACGAGCAGTACTTC. Protein: CASSRQGENYEQYF.

The genes are TRBV20-1 and TRBJ2-1, with 12 bases that match TRBD2. CDR1 DFQATT and CDR2 SNEGSKA come from the germline V gene (reference sequence). Trimming removed 5 bases from V and 8 bases from J; junction bases left unmatched: 10. The length of the CDR3 is 15 residues. CDR3 sequence reads: CSAADPSGGGHEQFF. CDR3 bases: TGCAGTGCTGCCGACCCTAGCGGGGGGGGTCATGAGCAGTTCTTC.

The J gene is TRBJ1-2, the V gene TRBV4-1; D unresolved. CDR1 MGHRA and CDR2 YSYEKL come from the germline V gene. The ends were cut back, 1 base at V and 6 bases at J, with 12 bases in the middle. The CDR3 has 14 amino acids. The CDR3 loop is CASSQGLVFDGYTF. CDR3 nucleotide sequence: TGCGCCAGCAGCCAAGGGTTGGTGTTCGATGGCTACACCTTC.

The CDR3 region has the DNA TGTGCCAGCAGCTTAGAGGCTAGCGGGAGGGGGGTTGGCAATGAGCAGTTCTTC. Translation: CASSLEASGRGVGNEQFF. The V and J genes are TRBV7-2 and TRBJ2-1; 12 nucleotides agree with TRBD2. After removal of 1 base from V and 6 bases from J, the junction contained 10 bases not matched to a gene. The germline V gene has CDR1 SGHTA and CDR2 FQGNSA. This CDR3 spans 18 amino acids.

The rearrangement links TRBV29-1 to TRBJ2-1, with TRBD1 matching over 7 bases. V shed 6 bases, J shed 1 base, and the junction held 9 bases outside the gene matches. The CDR3 extends over 15 amino acids. The germline V gene encodes CDR1 SQVTM and CDR2 ANQGSEA. The CDR3 region is CSVPSTGSSYNEQFF. The CDR3 DNA sequence: TGCAGCGTCCCCTCGACAGGGTCGTCCTACAATGAGCAGTTCTTC.

About this clonotype: This sequence may be a read error, since a much larger clone differs from it by one base. The V gene is TRBV20-1, the J gene TRBJ2-7; the D gene is possibly TRBD1 (6 bases). The CDR3 loop spans 13 amino acids. The germline gives CDR1 DFQATT, CDR2 SNEGSKA (reference sequence). V gave up 0 bases and J gave up 3 bases, with 9 bases separating them. CDR3 in amino acids: CSARDHRDYEQYF. In nucleotides, the CDR3 is TGCAGTGCTAGAGATCACAGGGACTACGAGCAGTACTTC.

This clonotype was counted only a few times. The chain joins TRBV7-9 to TRBJ2-7, with 7 bases fitting TRBD1. V lost 6 bases, J lost 5 bases, and 4 bases stayed unmatched. Germline-derived CDR1 and CDR2 are SEHNR and FQNEAQ (reference sequence). The CDR3 sequence is 12 residues long. CDR3 sequence reads: CASRRQGHEQYF. CDR3 bases: TGTGCCAGCAGGCGACAGGGCCACGAGCAGTACTTC.

This clonotype was counted a few times. The gene calls are TRBV6-6 and TRBJ2-3, with D perhaps assigned TRBD1 or TRBD2 (5 bases each). CDR1 MNHNY and CDR2 SVGAGI come from the germline V gene (reference sequence). The CDR3 is made up of 16 amino acids. Between the trimmed V and J ends, which lost 0 bases and 2 bases, there was a span of 12 bases. CDR3 nucleotides: TGTGCCAGCAGTTACTCCCGGGACGACCCCACAGATACGCAGTATTTT. Its protein is CASSYSRDDPTDTQYF.

Details on this clonotype: It may be a read error: a sequence one base away is much more abundant. This chain links TRBV6-5 with TRBJ2-7; D unresolved. The germline V gene encodes CDR1 MNHEY and CDR2 SVGAGI. The CDR3 sequence is 12 residues long. The CDR3 nucleotides are TGTGCCAACAGTTACAACGGACACGAGCAGTACTTC. Translating gives CANSYNGHEQYF.

The CDR3 nucleotides are TGTGTGGTTGGGGTGGGGTCCTACGAGCAGTACTTC. Protein product: CVVGVGSYEQYF. The chain employs TRBV6-1 and TRBJ2-7; D ambiguous. CDR1 and CDR2 (germline): MNHNS, SASEGT. The CDR3 has 12 residues.

This sequence joins TRBV24-1 and TRBJ2-5; 9 nucleotides align to TRBD2. The last part of the DNA fits TRBJ2-7 better; the J call may be wrong. The germline gives CDR1 KGHDR, CDR2 SFDVKD. The CDR3 extends over 17 amino acids. CDR3 DNA: TGTGCCACCAGTGATGAAGGGTCGGCGGGAGGGCGTTACGAGCAGTACTTC. It translates to CATSDEGSAGGRYEQYF.

This clonotype was counted ten times or more. The chain combines TRBV11-2 with TRBJ2-7; 8 bases agree with TRBD2. The CDR3 has 16 residues. Germline values: CDR1 SGHAT, CDR2 FQNNGV. V shed 5 bases and J 2 bases; nucleotides not matched to a gene: 11. For the CDR3, the DNA is TGTGCCAGCAGCCTAATTCTATCGGGACTAGCCTACGAGCAGTACTTC. Translating gives CASSLILSGLAYEQYF.

This clonotype has a handful of counts. The chain employs TRBV10-3 and TRBJ2-7, with D tentatively TRBD2 (9 bases). The DNA end favors TRBJ2-5, so the J call may be wrong. This CDR3 is built from 16 residues. Per germline, CDR1 ENHRY and CDR2 SYGVKD. The CDR3 region is CATSGQGSGSRETQYF. CDR3 DNA: TGTGCCACCTCCGGACAGGGTAGCGGGAGCAGAGAGACCCAGTACTTC.

The table lists this clonotype with a few counts. The J gene is TRBJ2-7, the V gene TRBV20-1; D might be TRBD2 (6 bases). The CDR3 runs to 14 residues. V was clipped by 6 bases and J by 2 bases, with 17 bases between them. Germline V gene lookup returns CDR1 DFQATT and CDR2 SNEGSKA (reference sequence). The CDR3 is CSARSTGTPYEQYF. The CDR3 DNA is TGCAGTGCCCGATCAACCGGGACTCCCTACGAGCAGTACTTC.

This clonotype was observed a handful of times. The CDR3 bases are TGTGCCAGCAGTCGTCTCCGCTGCTACAATGAGCAGTTCTTC. Protein sequence: CASSRLRCYNEQFF. The chain links TRBV25-1 to TRBJ2-1; the D is unclear. V lost 5 bases and J 3 bases, leaving 11 bases between the germline ends. In germline, CDR1 is MGHDK, CDR2 SYGVNS. This CDR3 region has 14 residues.

This clonotype was seen only once. This sequence joins TRBV20-1 and TRBJ2-1; D gene uncertain. In germline, CDR1 is DFQATT, CDR2 SNEGSKA (reference sequence). The V gene lost 6 bases and the J gene lost 9 bases, with 12 bases spanning the gap. This CDR3 is built from 11 residues. The DNA for the CDR3 is TGCAGTGCAACCACATCGAGTGAGCAGTTCTTC. The encoded protein is CSATTSSEQFF.

This clonotype appeared a few times. The V call is TRBV7-2, the J call TRBJ2-7; D is possibly TRBD1 (6 bases). CDR3 length equals 12 residues. CDR1 SGHTA and CDR2 FQGNSA come from the germline V gene. V gave up 5 bases and J gave up 4 bases, with 9 bases separating them. CDR3 DNA: TGTGCCAGCAGCGCCACAGGGTACGAGCAGTACTTC. This gives the protein CASSATGYEQYF.

This clonotype was detected ten times or more. The J gene is TRBJ2-7, the V gene TRBV7-2, with TRBD1 matching 7 bases. Germline assignment: CDR1 SGHTA and CDR2 FQGNSA. V trimming: 4 bases; J trimming: 4 bases; junction bases outside the gene matches: 10. This CDR3 has 15 residues. The CDR3 sequence: CASSSPPGTAYEQYF. The DNA for the CDR3 is TGTGCCAGCAGCTCCCCCCCCGGGACAGCTTACGAGCAGTACTTC.

The rearrangement joins TRBV10-3 to TRBJ1-1; no clear D gene. V dropped 11 bases and J dropped 0 bases, with 13 bases sitting between them. This CDR3 has 13 residues. CDR1 and CDR2 from the germline V gene are ENHRY and SYGVKD. CDR3 region: CAGHGDLNTEAFF. Here the CDR3 DNA reads TGTGCCGGCCACGGCGACTTGAACACTGAAGCTTTCTTT.

With regard to this clonotype: The junction differs from germline at one of its ends, possibly a read error. The rearrangement joins TRBV6-2 or TRBV6-3 to TRBJ1-1; tentative D call: TRBD1 (6 bases). This CDR3 comprises 18 residues. The germline gives CDR1 MNHEY, CDR2 SVGEGT. CDR3 nucleotide sequence: TGTGCCAGCAGTCACTCCTTTCGACAAAGGGGGGTAACCACTGAAGCTTTCTTT. Protein sequence: CASSHSFRQRGVTTEAFF.

The chain has TRBV7-9 and TRBJ2-1; D not certain. CDR3 size: 14 residues. V lost 0 bases and J 6 bases, leaving 9 bases between the germline ends. CDR1 SEHNR and CDR2 FQNEAQ come from the germline V gene (reference sequence). CDR3 region: CASSLAGPSNEQFF. DNA for the CDR3: TGTGCCAGCAGCTTAGCAGGGCCTTCCAATGAGCAGTTCTTC.

The chain links TRBV11-2 to TRBJ1-4, with D perhaps TRBD1 (5 bases). CDR3 size: 17 residues. V lost 5 bases and J lost 3, with 19 bases in between. The germline V gene has CDR1 SGHAT and CDR2 FQNNGV. The chain's CDR3 is CASSPRAGESANEKLFF. CDR3 nucleotide sequence: TGTGCCAGCAGCCCCCGGGCGGGGGAGAGTGCTAATGAAAAACTGTTTTTT.

V usage is TRBV29-1 and J usage is TRBJ2-7; D may be TRBD2 (6 bases). The CDR3 consists of 18 residues. From germline, CDR1 is SQVTM and CDR2 ANQGSEA. V lost 1 base and J lost 7, with 29 bases in between. DNA of the CDR3: TGCAGCGTTGAAGGGGGTTGGGATACACAGACACTAGCCCGGGAGCAGTACTTC. The encoded protein is CSVEGGWDTQTLAREQYF.